This T cell receptor (beta chain) is from a study of T cells in Graves' hyperthyroidism and ophthalmopathy. The overall study: Peripheral blood samples were taken at initial diagnosis, prior to any treatment.

The germline V gene has CDR1 MNHNS and CDR2 SASEGT. The germline V and J ends were trimmed by 4 bases and 5 bases, with 15 bases remaining between them. The length of the CDR3 is 14 residues. PBMCs came from more than 9.5 ml fresh peripheral blood. Template material for amplifying TCR beta CDR3 regions consisted of RNA transcripts. First-round RT-PCR targeting the TCR CDR3 was performed with the HTBI primer set. Each CDR3 protein is one row after TCRdb ran MiXCR on the multiplex PCR reads. The profile shows some 650,000 distinct CDR3 sequences, around 15% of them singletons. Sequenced sample: blood. The V and J genes are TRBV6-1 and TRBJ2-7; D assignment may be TRBD1 or TRBD2 (6 bases each). The origin of this receptor is a middle-aged woman with Graves' ophthalmopathy. The CDR3 DNA follows: TGTGCCAGCAGTGTGGAAGGGGGGAGGAACGAGCAGTACTTC. It encodes CASSVEGGRNEQYF.